A selection of T cell receptor beta chains follows, all from one sample in a study of response to subunit inactivated influenza vaccine. TCRdb reanalysed the RT-PCR reads using MiXCR and keeps one entry per CDR3 protein. Among roughly 160,000 distinct CDR3 sequences listed, approximately 10% were seen once. Sample: non-naive T cells sorted from PBMCs, taken more than 35 days after vaccination. Receptors were obtained from a man in his forties or fifties who received an inactivated influenza vaccine. The CDR3 runs from the conserved cysteine through the conserved F or W. Each record gives: CDR3 protein, V gene.

CDR3: CASSSSGGLVPGSYNEQFF; V: TRBV5-6
CDR3: CASSNPTGTLSYEQYF; V: TRBV19
CDR3: CASSQESGVSYEQYF; V: TRBV4-3
CDR3: CSVGFRAQRRDNEQFF; V: TRBV29-1
CDR3: CASSIDDGQTQYF; V: TRBV7-9
CDR3: CASRTRQDEETQYF; V: TRBV28
CDR3: CASSEGQGAYEQYF; V: TRBV12-3/TRBV12-4
CDR3: CASRWGSSGANVLTF; V: TRBV6-2/TRBV6-3
CDR3: CASSVGGTGASYEQYF; V: TRBV6-1
CDR3: CATSRGLATANSPLHF; V: TRBV15
CDR3: CASSQDHLAGRTPLHF; V: TRBV4-2
CDR3: CASSQDRLNTEAFF; V: TRBV4-1
CDR3: CASSPGTSVRGDTQYF; V: TRBV6-1
CDR3: CASSLAQNSGNTIYF; V: TRBV11-2
CDR3: CATSDVVRTHEQYF; V: TRBV24-1
CDR3: CASNPYLSGTDTQYF; V: TRBV12-3/TRBV12-4
CDR3: CASSTGTGAYNEQFF; V: TRBV27
CDR3: CASSDLNEQFF; V: TRBV6-2/TRBV6-3
CDR3: CASSLAGRGEQYF; V: TRBV12-3/TRBV12-4
CDR3: CASSPQGDYGYTF; V: TRBV10-2
CDR3: CASSQDDRVTYNEQFF; V: TRBV4-2
CDR3: CASSLGSGRAGELFF; V: TRBV5-1
CDR3: CASSRGGTAINYGYTF; V: TRBV7-8
CDR3: CAIRARGGELFF; V: TRBV10-3
CDR3: CASSLGGTGAQEETQYF; V: TRBV5-1
CDR3: CASSQSTRHTDTQYF; V: TRBV5-5
CDR3: CASSPRLAGGLEQYF; V: TRBV7-6
CDR3: CATSDSRTGTSYQPQHF; V: TRBV24-1
CDR3: CATSRDSNRGSNQPQHF; V: TRBV15
CDR3: CASSHGWESTDTQYF; V: TRBV12-3/TRBV12-4
CDR3: CASTVGGRSEGYTF; V: TRBV6-1
CDR3: CASRAPGQGSNEQFF; V: TRBV7-2